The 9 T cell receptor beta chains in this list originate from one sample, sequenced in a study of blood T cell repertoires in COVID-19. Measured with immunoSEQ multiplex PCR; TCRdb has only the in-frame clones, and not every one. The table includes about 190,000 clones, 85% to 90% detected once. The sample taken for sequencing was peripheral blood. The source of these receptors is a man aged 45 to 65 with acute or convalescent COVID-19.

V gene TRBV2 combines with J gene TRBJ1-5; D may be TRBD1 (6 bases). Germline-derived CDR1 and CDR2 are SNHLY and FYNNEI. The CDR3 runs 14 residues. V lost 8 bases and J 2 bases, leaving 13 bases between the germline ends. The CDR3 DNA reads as TGTGCCAGCGCCCCGGGACAAGGCAATCAGCCCCAGCATTTT. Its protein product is CASAPGQGNQPQHF.

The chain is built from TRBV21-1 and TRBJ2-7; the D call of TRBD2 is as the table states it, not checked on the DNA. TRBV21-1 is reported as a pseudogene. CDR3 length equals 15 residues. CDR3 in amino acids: CASSRLSGSNHEQYF. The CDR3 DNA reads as TGTGCCAGCAGCCGTCTTAGCGGGAGTAACCACGAGCAGTACTTC.

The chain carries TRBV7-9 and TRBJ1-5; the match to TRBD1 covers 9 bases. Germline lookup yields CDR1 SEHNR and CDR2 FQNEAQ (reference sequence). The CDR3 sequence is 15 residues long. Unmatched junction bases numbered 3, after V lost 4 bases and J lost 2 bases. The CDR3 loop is CASSSQGAGNQPQHF. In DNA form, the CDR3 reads TGTGCCAGCAGCTCACAGGGGGCTGGCAATCAGCCCCAGCATTTT.

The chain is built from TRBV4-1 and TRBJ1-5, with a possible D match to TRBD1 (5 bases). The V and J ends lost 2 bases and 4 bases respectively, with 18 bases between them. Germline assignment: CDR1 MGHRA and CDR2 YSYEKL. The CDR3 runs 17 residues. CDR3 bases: TGCGCCAGCAGCCAAACCTACTCGACAGTTGGTAATCAGCCCCAGCATTTT. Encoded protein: CASSQTYSTVGNQPQHF.

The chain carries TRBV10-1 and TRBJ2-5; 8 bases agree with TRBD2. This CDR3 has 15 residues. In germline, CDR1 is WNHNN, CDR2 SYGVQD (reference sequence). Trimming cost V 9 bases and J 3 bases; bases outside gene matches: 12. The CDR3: CASAAGGSVKETQYF. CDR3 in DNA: TGCGCCAGTGCCGCGGGGGGTTCCGTAAAAGAGACCCAGTACTTC.

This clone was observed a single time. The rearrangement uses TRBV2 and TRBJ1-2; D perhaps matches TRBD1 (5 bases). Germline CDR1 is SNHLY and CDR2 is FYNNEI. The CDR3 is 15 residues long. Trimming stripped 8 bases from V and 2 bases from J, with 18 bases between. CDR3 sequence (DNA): TGTGCCAGCCCCGGCTCTGGGGGACTCAACTATGGCTACACCTTC. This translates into CASPGSGGLNYGYTF.

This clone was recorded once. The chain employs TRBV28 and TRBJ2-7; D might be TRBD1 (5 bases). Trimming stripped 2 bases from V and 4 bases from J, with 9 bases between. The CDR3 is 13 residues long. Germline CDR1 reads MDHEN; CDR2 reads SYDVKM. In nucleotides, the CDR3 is TGTGCCAGCAGTTTACGGACACCTTACGAGCAGTACTTC. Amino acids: CASSLRTPYEQYF.

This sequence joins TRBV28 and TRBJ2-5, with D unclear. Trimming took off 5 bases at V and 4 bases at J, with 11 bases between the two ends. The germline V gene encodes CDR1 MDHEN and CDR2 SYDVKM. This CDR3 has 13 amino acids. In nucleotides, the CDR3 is TGTGCCAGCAGTCCACCGGTTGGAGAGACCCAGTACTTC. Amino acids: CASSPPVGETQYF.

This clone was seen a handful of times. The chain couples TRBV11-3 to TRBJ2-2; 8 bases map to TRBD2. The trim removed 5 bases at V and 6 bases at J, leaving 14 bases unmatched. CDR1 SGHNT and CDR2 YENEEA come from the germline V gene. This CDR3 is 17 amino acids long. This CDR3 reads CASSRSALGLVAGELFF. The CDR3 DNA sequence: TGTGCCAGCAGCCGGTCGGCCTTGGGACTAGTGGCCGGGGAGCTGTTTTTT.